These T cell receptor beta chains were read from a single sample in a study of T cell changes during pregnancy in multiple sclerosis. Repertoires were generated with immunoSEQ multiplex PCR, while TCRdb's copy carries only in-frame clones and drops some. The sample has about 79,000 clones; 75% to 95% are singletons. The material was CD4+ T cells from peripheral blood mononuclear cells, obtained in the second trimester of pregnancy. The receptors stem from a female donor with multiple sclerosis, enrolled in a pregnancy study. Both conserved end residues are part of each CDR3. The order of the fields is J gene, V gene, clone size, D gene, CDR3 DNA, CDR3 protein. The D gene is left open where the match is weak. Clone size is stated in some rows and not others, as once, few, many or a class when expanded.

TRBJ1-2	TRBV7-3	.	TRBD1	TGTGCCAGCAGCTTAATCCCTGGGACAGGGAATGGCTACACCTTC	CASSLIPGTGNGYTF
TRBJ2-3	TRBV7-2	.	.	TGTGCCAGCAGCTTAGATTTGTCCTATAGCACAGATACGCAGTATTTT	CASSLDLSYSTDTQYF
TRBJ2-3	TRBV11-3	.	.	TGTGCCAGCAGCTTTGAGGGCCTCCAGGATACGCAGTATTTT	CASSFEGLQDTQYF
TRBJ2-1	TRBV25-1	.	TRBD1	TGTGCCACCGAGGGGACAGGGAGCAATGAGCAGTTCTTC	CATEGTGSNEQFF
TRBJ2-3	TRBV2	.	.	TGTGCCAGCAGTGCCCGGAGCACAGATACGCAGTATTTT	CASSARSTDTQYF
TRBJ1-6	TRBV6-5	few	TRBD1	TGTGCCAGCAGTGGGACAGGAAATTCACCCCTCCACTTT	CASSGTGNSPLHF
TRBJ2-2	TRBV2	.	.	TGTGCCAGCAGTGAGGCCGCAGTCAACACCGGGGAGCTGTTTTTT	CASSEAAVNTGELFF
TRBJ1-1	TRBV2	.	TRBD1	TGTGCCAGCAGGGAGGGGACAGGGTCCACTGAAGCTTTCTTT	CASREGTGSTEAFF
TRBJ1-2	TRBV28	.	TRBD1	TGTGCCAGCAGTTTCCCCAGGGGGCTCATCTATGGCTACACCTTC	CASSFPRGLIYGYTF
TRBJ2-5	TRBV15	.	TRBD1	TGTGCCACCAGCCGAACCCGGGACAGGGGAGAGACCCAGTACTTC	CATSRTRDRGETQYF
TRBJ2-2	TRBV9	.	.	TGTGCCAGCAGCCCCAGGGAAACCGGGGAGCTGTTTTTT	CASSPRETGELFF
TRBJ2-7	TRBV19	once	TRBD2	TGTGCCAGTAGTTCTCGGACTAGCGGGAGGGCCGGCTACGAGCAGTACTTC	CASSSRTSGRAGYEQYF
TRBJ1-6	TRBV6-1	.	.	TGTGCCAGCAGTGAAAACGCAGGGGCACGCTATAATTCACCCCTCCACTTT	CASSENAGARYNSPLHF
TRBJ1-6	TRBV28	.	.	TGTGCCAGCAGTTTATACGGGGGATTAAGCTCCTATAATTCACCCCTCCACTTT	CASSLYGGLSSYNSPLHF
TRBJ1-2	TRBV6-1	few	.	TGTGCTTGCGAGCTCTACACCTTC	CACELYTF
TRBJ1-1	TRBV7-9	.	.	TGTGCCAGCAGCCCCCACGGCGGCATGAACACTGAAGCTTTCTTT	CASSPHGGMNTEAFF
TRBJ1-2	TRBV19	few	.	TGTGCCAGTAGTACTCGACAGGCTACCAACTATGGCTACACCTTC	CASSTRQATNYGYTF
TRBJ2-2	TRBV11-2	medium-sized	.	TGTGCCAGCAGCTCCCGGAGCGCGAACACCGGGGAGCTGTTTTTT	CASSSRSANTGELFF
TRBJ1-2	TRBV6-5	.	.	TGTGCCAGCAGTTACATTGCGAGGAAACCTAACTATGGCTACACCTTC	CASSYIARKPNYGYTF
TRBJ2-1	TRBV27	once	.	TGTGCCAGCAGTCGGATGAGGCTGGTAGATAACAATGAGCAGTTCTTC	CASSRMRLVDNNEQFF
TRBJ2-3	TRBV5-1	once	TRBD2	TGCGCCAGCAGCAACGGGGGGAGAACAGATACGCAGTATTTT	CASSNGGRTDTQYF
TRBJ1-5	TRBV15	.	.	TGTGCCACCACCAACAGGGGCAATCAGCCCCAGCATTTT	CATTNRGNQPQHF
TRBJ1-5	TRBV7-9	.	.	TGTGCCAGCAGTTACAGGACCCAGCCCCAGCATTTT	CASSYRTQPQHF
TRBJ1-1	TRBV6-6	.	.	TGTGCCAGCAGTTATCTGGGGGGGACTGAAGCTTTCTTT	CASSYLGGTEAFF
TRBJ1-1	TRBV18	.	TRBD1	TGTGCCAGCTCATCACAGGGGGCTAGCTCGATGAACACTGAAGCTTTCTTT	CASSSQGASSMNTEAFF
TRBJ1-5	TRBV6-5	.	.	TGTGCCAGCAGTTACGCACATAATCAGCCCCAGCATTTT	CASSYAHNQPQHF
TRBJ1-1	TRBV9	.	.	TGTGCCAGCAGCGAGACCCCACGGACAGATGACACTGAAGCTTTCTTT	CASSETPRTDDTEAFF
TRBJ1-2	TRBV5-6	.	.	TGTGCCAGCAGCTTGGCGAGGGTATACTATGGCTACACCTTC	CASSLARVYYGYTF
TRBJ1-1	TRBV6-4	few	.	TGTGCCAGCAGGGACCAGGGGCCCACTGAAGCTTTCTTT	CASRDQGPTEAFF
TRBJ1-2	TRBV2	.	.	TGTGCCAGCAGTGACGACAGGAGCTATGGCTACACCTTC	CASSDDRSYGYTF
TRBJ1-6	TRBV6-5	.	TRBD1	TGTGCCAGCAGTTACCGACAGGGGGGCAATTCACCCCTCCACTTT	CASSYRQGGNSPLHF
TRBJ2-2	TRBV5-1	.	TRBD2	TGCGCCAGCCATAAGACTAGCGGGAGTATTGGCGGGGAGCTGTTTTTT	CASHKTSGSIGGELFF
TRBJ1-5	TRBV18	.	TRBD1	TGTGCCAGCTCACCAAGTGACAGGGGGCTCAATCAGCCCCAGCATTTT	CASSPSDRGLNQPQHF
TRBJ2-7	TRBV30	.	TRBD2	TGTGCCTGGAGTGCTTGGGGTAGCGGGAGCTCCTACGAGCAGTACTTC	CAWSAWGSGSSYEQYF
TRBJ2-5	TRBV28	.	.	TGTGCCAGCAGGAAGACAGTCCAAGAGACCCAGTACTTC	CASRKTVQETQYF
TRBJ1-5	TRBV29-1	.	TRBD1	TGCAGCGTTGAACAGGGGGCAGGGCAGCCCCAGCATTTT	CSVEQGAGQPQHF
TRBJ2-5	TRBV5-1	.	.	TGCGCCAGCAGCTTGTGGTCCTCACTACAAGAGACCCAGTACTTC	CASSLWSSLQETQYF
TRBJ2-3	TRBV2	once	TRBD2	TGTGCCAGCAGGGCGACTAGCGGGGGGACAGATACGCAGTATTTT	CASRATSGGTDTQYF
TRBJ2-7	TRBV11-3	.	TRBD2	TGTGCCAGCGGAACGGGGGGGCTGTACGAGCAGTACTTC	CASGTGGLYEQYF
TRBJ1-5	TRBV15	.	.	TGTGCCACCAGCCTCGGGGGTCAGCCCCAGCATTTT	CATSLGGQPQHF